A single sample is the source of the 18 T cell receptor beta chains below, sequenced in a study of cytomegalovirus exposure and HLA in healthy donors (dated by TCRdb to the late 2010s). The method behind the library was the immunoSEQ multiplex PCR assay. The multiplex PCR relied on a mix of 60 forward primers for TCR Vbeta segments and 13 reverse primers for TCR Jbeta segments. TCRdb stores this immuneACCESS table with in-frame sequences only. Part of the clones is absent; in the studies checked, under half of the shortfall reflects unresolved V genes, and no reason is known for the rest. This sample is represented by approximately 180,000 clones; roughly 87% of them were singletons. Roughly 0.2% of the sample belongs to the ten largest clones. What was sequenced was PBMCs. The receptors originated from a girl under three years old in good health and CMV-seronegative.

The chain combines TRBV6-1 with TRBJ2-1, with D unresolved. The germline CDR1 and CDR2 sequences are MNHNS and SASEGT. V was shortened by 1 base and J by 7 bases, with 8 bases between the two germline ends. This CDR3 has 13 residues. In DNA, the CDR3 is TGTGCCAGCAGTGAAGGGGCAGGTAATGAGCAGTTCTTC. It specifies CASSEGAGNEQFF.

This chain joins TRBV5-6 and TRBJ2-5; TRBD1 matches 8 bases. V trimming: 3 bases; J trimming: 6 bases; junction bases outside the gene matches: 4. The CDR3 extends over 13 amino acids. CDR1 is SGHDT, CDR2 YYEEEE, per germline. CDR3 DNA: TGTGCCAGCAGCTCGGCAGGGGGCCAGACCCAGTACTTC. Translating gives CASSSAGGQTQYF.

This sequence joins TRBV10-3 and TRBJ2-1; perhaps TRBD2 as D (5 bases). The CDR3 loop spans 13 amino acids. The V gene's germline CDR1 is ENHRY and CDR2 SYGVKD. V dropped 8 bases and J dropped 10 bases, with 18 bases sitting between them. CDR3 sequence reads: CAISGTGFPEQFF. Written as DNA, the CDR3 is TGTGCCATCTCCGGAACGGGGTTCCCGGAGCAGTTCTTC.

The rearrangement links TRBV7-2 to TRBJ1-6; D perhaps matches TRBD1 (5 bases). Trimming left V 1 base short and J 5 bases short, with 15 bases between. The CDR3 consists of 17 residues. Germline V gene lookup returns CDR1 SGHTA and CDR2 FQGNSA. The CDR3 DNA sequence: TGTGCCAGCAGCTTAGAAGTTGATGGGGCTCATAATTCACCCCTCCACTTT. It is translated as CASSLEVDGAHNSPLHF.

The chain recombines TRBV11-1 with TRBJ2-5, with 12 positions matching TRBD2. Germline CDR1 is SGHAT and CDR2 is FQDESV (reference sequence). The CDR3 loop spans 16 amino acids. V dropped 5 bases and J dropped 2; count of bases not matched to a gene: 6. The CDR3 DNA follows: TGTGCCAGCAGCCTGCGGACTAGCGGGGTACAAGAGACCCAGTACTTC. It encodes CASSLRTSGVQETQYF.

This clone has only one observation. The chain has TRBV27 and TRBJ1-1, with 9 positions matching TRBD1. CDR3 length: 15 residues. Germline lookup yields CDR1 MNHEY and CDR2 SMNVEV (reference sequence). V shed 6 bases and J 1 base; nucleotides not matched to a gene: 6. Here the CDR3 reads CASSRQGVGNTEAFF. CDR3 DNA sequence: TGTGCCAGCAGCCGACAGGGGGTAGGGAACACTGAAGCTTTCTTT.

This clone was detected only a few times. The rearrangement links TRBV7-9 to TRBJ2-2; D gene ambiguous. The V gene lost 5 bases and the J gene lost 3 bases, with 10 bases spanning the gap. This CDR3 has 14 residues. Germline V gene sequence: CDR1 SEHNR, CDR2 FQNEAQ (reference sequence). CDR3 loop: CASSPRTDTGELFF. CDR3 in DNA: TGTGCCAGCAGCCCCCGTACGGACACCGGGGAGCTGTTTTTT.

The chain links TRBV6-5 to TRBJ2-2, with a tentative D call TRBD1 (5 bases). CDR1 is MNHEY, CDR2 SVGAGI, per germline. CDR3 length equals 14 residues. Trimming removed 0 bases at V and 6 bases at J, with 8 bases between. DNA of the CDR3: TGTGCCAGCAGTTACTCGTTGACAGCCGGGGAGCTGTTTTTT. Translation: CASSYSLTAGELFF.

This sequence joins TRBV6-1 and TRBJ2-7; 10 bases line up with TRBD1. After removal of 1 base from V and 9 bases from J, the junction contained 6 bases not matched to a gene. This CDR3 is 14 amino acids long. CDR1 MNHNS and CDR2 SASEGT come from the germline V gene. CDR3 residues: CASSEGMTGGRQYF. For the CDR3, the DNA is TGTGCCAGCAGTGAAGGAATGACAGGGGGCAGGCAGTACTTC.

The chain is built from TRBV23-1 and TRBJ1-3; TRBD1 agrees at 7 bases. TRBV23-1 belongs to the ORF category, with a function that is uncertain. V lost 4 bases and J lost 4; bases outside the gene matches: 4. This CDR3 is built from 14 residues. The CDR3 region is CASSPKDRGNTIYF. In DNA, the CDR3 is TGCGCCAGCAGTCCTAAGGACAGGGGAAACACCATATATTTT.

The rearrangement joins TRBV6-1 to TRBJ1-1, with D possibly TRBD1 on 5 matching bases. Germline V CDR1 and CDR2: MNHNS, SASEGT. The CDR3 extends over 13 amino acids. V was clipped by 0 bases and J by 10 bases, with 12 bases between them. CDR3 in DNA: TGTGCCAGCAGTGAAGCGGGGGGGTTAGGAGCTTTCTTT. Its translation is CASSEAGGLGAFF.

This chain connects TRBV30 to TRBJ1-1; weak D call: TRBD1 (6 bases). Germline values: CDR1 GTSNPN, CDR2 SVGIG (reference sequence). The CDR3 spans 12 residues. Trimming removed 2 bases at V and 8 bases at J, with 12 bases between. The CDR3 coding sequence is TGTGCCTGGAGTTCGTGGGGGCTGGAAGCTTTCTTT. It encodes CAWSSWGLEAFF.

This chain connects TRBV2 to TRBJ2-6, with D possibly matching TRBD1 (5 bases). The CDR3 has 15 amino acids. Germline V lookup: CDR1 SNHLY, CDR2 FYNNEI. The V end was cut by 3 bases, the J end by 2 bases, with 8 bases between. CDR3 residues: CASSDRVTGANVLTF. CDR3 DNA: TGTGCCAGCAGTGACAGGGTCACTGGGGCCAACGTCCTGACTTTC.

This sequence joins TRBV30 and TRBJ1-2; D is ambiguous. Trimming left V 3 bases short and J 1 base short, with 9 bases between. The CDR3 runs to 13 residues. The germline gives CDR1 GTSNPN, CDR2 SVGIG (reference sequence). The CDR3 region is CAWSLQLNYGYTF. The CDR3 region has the DNA TGTGCCTGGAGCCTACAGCTTAACTATGGCTACACCTTC.

On this clone: One end of the junction is discordant with germline, which a read error may explain. The gene calls are TRBV5-6 and TRBJ2-1; TRBD1 aligns across 9 bases. This CDR3 comprises 14 residues. Germline V lookup: CDR1 SGHDT, CDR2 YYEEEE. The CDR3 DNA sequence: TGTGCCAGCAGGTTGGACAGGGGACCCAATGAGCAGTTCTTC. Its translation is CASRLDRGPNEQFF.

This rearrangement joins TRBV7-9 to TRBJ2-7, with 13 bases aligning to TRBD2. The germline gives CDR1 SEHNR, CDR2 FQNEAQ (reference sequence). V dropped 4 bases and J dropped 3; count of bases not matched to a gene: 9. The CDR3 contains 17 residues. The CDR3 spells CASSSGQGLAGFYEQYF. The CDR3 bases are TGTGCCAGCAGCTCCGGACAGGGACTAGCGGGGTTCTACGAGCAGTACTTC.

V gene TRBV5-1 combines with J gene TRBJ2-5; D unclear. Trimming stripped 3 bases from V and 0 bases from J, with 3 bases between. Germline V gene lookup returns CDR1 SGHRS and CDR2 YFSETQ. This CDR3 has 12 amino acids. The CDR3 loop reads CASSSYQETQYF. DNA for the CDR3: TGCGCCAGCAGCTCGTACCAAGAGACCCAGTACTTC.

The chain recombines TRBV9 with TRBJ1-6; TRBD1 might be the D (5 bases). V was shortened by 0 bases and J by 3 bases, with 10 bases between the two germline ends. CDR1 is SGDLS, CDR2 YYNGEE, per germline. This CDR3 is built from 16 residues. In DNA, the CDR3 is TGTGCCAGCAGCGTAGAGGGGTACGACTATAATTCACCCCTCCACTTT. Translation: CASSVEGYDYNSPLHF.